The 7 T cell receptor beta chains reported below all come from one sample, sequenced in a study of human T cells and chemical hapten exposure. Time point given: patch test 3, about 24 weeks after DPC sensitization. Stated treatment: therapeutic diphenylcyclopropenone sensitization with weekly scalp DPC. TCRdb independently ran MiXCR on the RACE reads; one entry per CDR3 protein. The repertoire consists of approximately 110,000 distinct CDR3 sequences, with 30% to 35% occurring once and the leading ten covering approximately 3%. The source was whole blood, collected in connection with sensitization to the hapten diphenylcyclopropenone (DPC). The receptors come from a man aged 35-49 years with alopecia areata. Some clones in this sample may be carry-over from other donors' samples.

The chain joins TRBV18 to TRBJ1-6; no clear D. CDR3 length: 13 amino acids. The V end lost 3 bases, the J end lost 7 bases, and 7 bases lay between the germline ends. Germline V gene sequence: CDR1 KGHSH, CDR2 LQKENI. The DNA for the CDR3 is TGTGCCAGCTCACCGGACCAGAATTCACCCCTCCACTTT. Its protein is CASSPDQNSPLHF.

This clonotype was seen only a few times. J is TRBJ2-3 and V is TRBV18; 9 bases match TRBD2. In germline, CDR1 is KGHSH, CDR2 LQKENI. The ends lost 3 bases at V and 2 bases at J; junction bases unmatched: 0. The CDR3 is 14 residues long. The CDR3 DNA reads TGTGCCAGCTCACCGGGACTAGCCACAGATACGCAGTATTTT. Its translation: CASSPGLATDTQYF.

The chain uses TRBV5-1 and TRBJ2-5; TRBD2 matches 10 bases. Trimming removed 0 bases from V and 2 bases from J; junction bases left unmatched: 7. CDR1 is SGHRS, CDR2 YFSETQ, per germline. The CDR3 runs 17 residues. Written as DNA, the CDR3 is TGCGCCAGCAGCTTGGGAGCTAGCGGGGGTATTCAAGAGACCCAGTACTTC. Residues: CASSLGASGGIQETQYF.

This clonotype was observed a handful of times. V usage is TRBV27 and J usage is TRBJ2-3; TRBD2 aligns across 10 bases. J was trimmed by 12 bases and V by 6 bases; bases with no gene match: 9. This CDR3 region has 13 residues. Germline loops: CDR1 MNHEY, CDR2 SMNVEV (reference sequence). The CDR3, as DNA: TGTGCCAGCAGATCAGGACTAGCGGCCGTACAGTATTTT. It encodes CASRSGLAAVQYF.

CDR3 residues: CASSQTYNSPLHF. As DNA, the CDR3 is TGTGCCAGCAGCCAAACGTATAATTCACCCCTCCACTTT. The chain uses TRBV4-2 and TRBJ1-6; no clear D gene. CDR1 is LGHNA and CDR2 is YNFKEQ in the germline V gene. This CDR3 has 13 residues. V lost 2 bases and J 4 bases, leaving 3 bases between the germline ends.

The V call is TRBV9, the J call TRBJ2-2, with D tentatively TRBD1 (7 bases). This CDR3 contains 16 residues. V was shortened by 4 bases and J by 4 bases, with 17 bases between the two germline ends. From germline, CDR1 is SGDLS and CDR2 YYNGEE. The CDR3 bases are TGTGCCAGCAGCCTGACAGGGAGGACCTTCACCGGGGAGCTGTTTTTT. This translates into CASSLTGRTFTGELFF.

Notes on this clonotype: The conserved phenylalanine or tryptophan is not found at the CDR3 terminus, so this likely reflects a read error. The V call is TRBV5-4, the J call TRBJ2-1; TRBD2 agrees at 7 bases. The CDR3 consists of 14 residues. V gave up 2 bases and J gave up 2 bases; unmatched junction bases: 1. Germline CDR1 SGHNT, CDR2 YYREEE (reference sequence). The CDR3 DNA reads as TGTGCCAGCAGCTTAGGGACTACCTACAATGAGCAGTTCTCC. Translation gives CASSLGTTYNEQFS.